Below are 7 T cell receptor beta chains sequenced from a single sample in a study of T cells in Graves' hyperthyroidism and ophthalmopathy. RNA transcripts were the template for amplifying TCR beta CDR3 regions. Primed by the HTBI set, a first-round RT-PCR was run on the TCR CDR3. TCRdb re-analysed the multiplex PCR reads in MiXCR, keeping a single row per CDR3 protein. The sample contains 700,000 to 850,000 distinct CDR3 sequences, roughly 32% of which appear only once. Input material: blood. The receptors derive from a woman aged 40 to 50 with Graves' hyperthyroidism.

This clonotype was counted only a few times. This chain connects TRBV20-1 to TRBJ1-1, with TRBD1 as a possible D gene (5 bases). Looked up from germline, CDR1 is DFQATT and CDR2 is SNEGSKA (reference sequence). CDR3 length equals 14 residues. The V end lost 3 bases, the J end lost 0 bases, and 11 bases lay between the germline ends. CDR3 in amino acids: CSARGGRMNTEAFF. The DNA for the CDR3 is TGCAGTGCTAGGGGGGGACGCATGAACACTGAAGCTTTCTTT.

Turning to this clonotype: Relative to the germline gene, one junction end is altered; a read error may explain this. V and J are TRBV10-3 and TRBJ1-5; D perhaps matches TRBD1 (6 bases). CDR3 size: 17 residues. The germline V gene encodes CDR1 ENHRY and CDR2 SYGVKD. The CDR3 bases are TGTGCCAGCAGTTCTTACGGCTCGGACAGTTTGGATCAGCCCCAGCATTTT. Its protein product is CASSSYGSDSLDQPQHF.

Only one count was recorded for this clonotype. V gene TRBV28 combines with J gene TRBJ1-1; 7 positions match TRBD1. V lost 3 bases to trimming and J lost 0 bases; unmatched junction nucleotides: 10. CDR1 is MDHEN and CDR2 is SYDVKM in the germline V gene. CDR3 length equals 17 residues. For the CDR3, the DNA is TGTGCCAGCAGTTTTCAGGGGGGGGGCCCCATGAACACTGAAGCTTTCTTT. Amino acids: CASSFQGGGPMNTEAFF.

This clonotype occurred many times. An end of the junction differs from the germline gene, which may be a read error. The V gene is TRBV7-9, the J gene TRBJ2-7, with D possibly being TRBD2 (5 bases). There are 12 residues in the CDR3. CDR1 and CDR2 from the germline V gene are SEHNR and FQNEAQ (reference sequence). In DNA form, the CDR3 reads TGTGCCAGCAGCTCCGGAGGTGTGGGCATCGACTTC. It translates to CASSSGGVGIDF. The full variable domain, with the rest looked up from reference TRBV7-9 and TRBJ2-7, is DTGVSQNPRHKITKRGQNVTFRCDPISEHNRLYWYRQTLGQGPEFLTYFQNEAQLEKSRLLSDRFSAERPKGSFSTLEIQRTEQGDSAMYLCASSSGGVGIDFGPGTRLTVT.

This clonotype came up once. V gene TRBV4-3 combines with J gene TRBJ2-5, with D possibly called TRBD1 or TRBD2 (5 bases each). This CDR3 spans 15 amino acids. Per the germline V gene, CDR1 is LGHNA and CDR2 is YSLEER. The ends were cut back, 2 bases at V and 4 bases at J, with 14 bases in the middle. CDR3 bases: TGCGCCAGCAGCCAAATCCTGGGGGTCGGAGAGACCCAGTACTTC. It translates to CASSQILGVGETQYF.

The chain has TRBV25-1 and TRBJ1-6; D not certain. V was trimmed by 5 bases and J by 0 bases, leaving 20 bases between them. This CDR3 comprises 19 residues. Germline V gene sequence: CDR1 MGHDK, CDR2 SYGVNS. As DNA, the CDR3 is TGTGCCAGCAGTTCCGTAACGACGGTAGCAAGCTCCTATAATTCACCCCTCCACTTT. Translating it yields CASSSVTTVASSYNSPLHF.

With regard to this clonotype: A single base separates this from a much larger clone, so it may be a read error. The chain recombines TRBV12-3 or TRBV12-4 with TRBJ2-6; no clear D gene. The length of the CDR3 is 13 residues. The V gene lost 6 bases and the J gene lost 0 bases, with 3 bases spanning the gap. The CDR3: CASRFSGANVLTF. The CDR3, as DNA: TGTGCCAGCAGGTTCTCTGGGGCCAACGTCCTGACTTTC.